These 8 T cell receptor beta chains came from one sample sequenced in a study of blood T cells in healthy people across ages (dated by TCRdb to the mid-2010s). The library was produced with 5' RACE. The sequencing machine was an Illumina HiSeq 2500. The second PCR ran for about 7 to 11 cycles and used a J-beta primer mix along with a sample-barcoded 5' primer. TCRdb reworked the public reads: Q25 trimming with fastp, MiXCR clone assembly, productive beta chains retained. Duplicate CDR3 protein sequences are folded into a single record with the most common DNA and genes. In this sample the table shows roughly 800,000 distinct CDR3 sequences, 55% to 70% of which occur a single time. The biggest ten clones account for roughly 22% of the sample. Sequenced input: blood. The receptors come from a man under 40 in good health.

The chain is built from TRBV21-1 and TRBJ1-2; TRBD1, the table's D call, was not compared with the DNA. TRBV21-1 is reported as a pseudogene. The CDR3 is 14 residues long. As DNA, the CDR3 is TGTGCCAGCAGCAAAGCGGGCTTCCCCCGAGGCTACACCTTC. Encoded protein: CASSKAGFPRGYTF.

This clonotype turned up a few times. The chain employs TRBV28 and TRBJ2-7; D perhaps matches TRBD1 (6 bases). Trimming took off 10 bases at V and 3 bases at J, with 16 bases between the two ends. CDR3 length: 13 residues. Germline loops: CDR1 MDHEN, CDR2 SYDVKM. CDR3 sequence reads: CATLRRDNYEQYF. CDR3 sequence (DNA): TGTGCCACCCTGCGACGGGACAACTACGAGCAGTACTTC.

The chain joins TRBV11-2 to TRBJ2-3, with D perhaps matching TRBD1 (6 bases). The V end was cut by 5 bases, the J end by 1 base, with 19 bases between. From germline, CDR1 is SGHAT and CDR2 FQNNGV. The CDR3 contains 17 residues. This chain's CDR3 is CASSPRAQGLGTDTQYF. The CDR3 nucleotides read TGTGCCAGCAGCCCGCGGGCACAGGGTCTGGGCACAGATACGCAGTATTTT.

The chain joins TRBV29-1 to TRBJ2-6; 8 positions agree with TRBD1. The CDR3 contains 19 residues. The ends lost 4 bases at V and 1 base at J; junction bases unmatched: 15. CDR1 and CDR2 from the germline V gene are SQVTM and ANQGSEA. CDR3 sequence: CSVALLSGGAGSGANVLTF. CDR3 DNA: TGCAGCGTTGCGCTCCTCTCAGGGGGCGCAGGGTCTGGGGCCAACGTCCTGACTTTC.

The rearrangement links TRBV6-6 to TRBJ2-1, with D possibly being TRBD1 or TRBD2 (5 bases each). This CDR3 spans 14 amino acids. The V end was cut by 2 bases, the J end by 5 bases, with 10 bases between. Germline values: CDR1 MNHNY, CDR2 SVGAGI (reference sequence). CDR3 sequence reads: CASSYPGPNNEQFF. The CDR3 DNA follows: TGTGCCAGCAGTTACCCGGGACCCAACAATGAGCAGTTCTTC.

This clonotype was detected a few times. This chain joins TRBV6-5 and TRBJ2-3, with D tentatively TRBD1 (6 bases). Between the trimmed V and J ends, which lost 4 bases and 0 bases, there was a span of 11 bases. Germline CDR1 reads MNHEY; CDR2 reads SVGAGI. CDR3 size: 15 residues. The CDR3 sequence is CASSSRDISTDTQYF. The CDR3 coding sequence is TGTGCCAGCAGTTCCCGGGACATTAGCACAGATACGCAGTATTTT.

This rearrangement joins TRBV7-3 to TRBJ2-3, with D possibly TRBD2 on 6 matching bases. The ends were cut back, 1 base at V and 4 bases at J, with 21 bases in the middle. Germline CDR1 reads SGHTA; CDR2 reads FQGTGA. CDR3 length: 18 amino acids. CDR3 sequence (DNA): TGTGCCAGCAGCTTAAGTCCTGGCGGGACCGTTGGGGCAGATACGCAGTATTTT. Translated: CASSLSPGGTVGADTQYF.

This chain uses TRBV5-4 with TRBJ2-5, with 9 nucleotides matching TRBD1. Per the germline V gene, CDR1 is SGHNT and CDR2 is YYREEE (reference sequence). V shed 4 bases, J shed 5 bases, and the junction held 6 bases outside the gene matches. CDR3 length equals 14 residues. The CDR3 sequence is CASSQQGALETQYF. The DNA of the CDR3 is TGTGCCAGCAGCCAACAGGGGGCTCTCGAGACCCAGTACTTC.